This paragraph covers one T cell receptor beta chain sequence. This clonotype was seen ten or more times. Its target antigen remains unknown. No base quality values were provided; no much bigger clone lies one nucleotide off. Library preparation used RACE. The sequencer listed for this sample is NextSeq 500. Library preparation attached unique molecular identifiers to individual cDNA molecules for quantitative, reproducible TCR counting. Each blood RNA sample was used to sequence both TCR alpha and TCR beta chains. The paper's data handling went like this. Samples had a median of roughly 91,000 TCRs, with a range from 23,224 to 690,600. The Decombinator software suite was used to annotate the V, J and CDR3 of the TCR reads. Every sample was subsampled to the same number of TCRs (28,000) for the PS versus PT1 abundance plots. Expanded TCRs were defined as absent before sensitization and observed at least eight times at the 2-week time point. TCRdb reprocessed the public reads (quality trimming at Q25 with fastp, clone calling with MiXCR) and kept in-frame beta chains. CDR3 protein duplicates are merged, each entry listing the most common genes and DNA. Here the V and J calls rest on TCRdb's processing, not on the authors' analysis. The sample profile shows 150,000 to 200,000 distinct CDR3 sequences; 25% to 35% of them were found once. The ten largest clones add up to approximately 2.3% of the sample.

These data belong to a study of human T cells and chemical hapten exposure (dated by TCRdb to the early 2020s). In terms of the full investigation: For sensitization, 2% DPC in acetone was applied to a roughly 2 cm by roughly 2 cm area of upper inner arm skin. Throughout the study period of around 25 weeks, patients also received therapeutic DPC doses to the scalp every week. Patch testing was done on the upper back using Finn chambers containing 0.01% DPC, and results were scored after 6 days according to International Contact Dermatitis Research Group standards. The mostly female patient cohort included alopecia areata with under or over 50% scalp involvement, alopecia totalis and alopecia universalis. Libraries were pooled for sequencing, and variation in per-sample TCR yields was attributed mainly to small differences in library volumes within the pool. Peripheral blood TCR repertoire changes were tracked in vivo in alopecia patients during primary and secondary sensitization to the hapten diphenylcyclopropenone (DPC). Patient blood was sampled pre-sensitization (week 0) and at 2, 6 and about 24 weeks after DPC sensitization. Some 29 alopecia patients gave blood for TCR sequencing at one to four time points (pre-sensitization, 2, 6 and 24 weeks). Points the paper makes about the study in general: Patch test score was positively correlated with the number of PT1 expanded TCRs, with significance at thresholds 8, 16 and 32 but not at 4. Alopecia, a presumed autoimmune disease, was present in all patients, so the immune response of the patients might differ from that of healthy individuals. No change with DPC sensitization was found in the number of TCRs above 1 in 1000 frequency, and no evidence of global repertoire structure alterations was found. Repeated subsampling changed both the strength of the expansion versus patch-test correlation and the threshold at which that correlation became significant. Compared with pre-sensitization or healthy control sets, expanded TCRs formed significantly more large CDR3 similarity clusters, which is consistent with antigen-driven responses.

Read against the paper, the sample's time point label means: patch test 3, about 24 weeks after DPC sensitization. Interpreted using the paper, the treatment or condition label stands for: therapeutic diphenylcyclopropenone sensitization with weekly scalp DPC. At every patch-test visit, the blood draw took place before the patch test was put on. Patients were considered eligible if aged 18 to 70, diagnosed with alopecia and deemed suitable for DPC therapy, and patients were excluded if pregnant. Total RNA was isolated from unfractionated whole blood collected in Tempus Blood RNA tubes. This material consisted of whole blood, taken in connection with sensitization to the hapten diphenylcyclopropenone (DPC). This clonotype was sampled from a woman aged 18-29 years with alopecia areata. Some clones in this sample may be carry-over from other donors' samples.

The DNA reads TGTGCCAGCAGTTACCTGTCCAGGGAGAATGAGCAGTTCTTC. It specifies CASSYLSRENEQFF. The chain uses TRBV6-2 or TRBV6-3 and TRBJ2-1, with the D assignment possibly TRBD1 or TRBD2, given 5 matching bases for each. The CDR3 runs 14 residues from the cysteine to the phenylalanine. The entry retains the CDR3 DNA only, 42 bases that are in frame from base 1. The junction shows trimming of 2 bases on V and 7 bases on J, plus 12 bases between the germline ends. CDR1 MNHEY and CDR2 SVGEGT are derived from the germline V gene.